This TCR beta chain emerged from a study of post-analysis software for immune sequencing data. The study, taken as a whole, reports: Higher frequency in patients than in controls was seen for five TRBV segments, with TRBV5-6, TRBV5-1 and TRBV20-1 among them. The F measure placed samples prepared in the same batch into strongly shared clusters. Normalized Chao1 diversity was significantly lower in multiple sclerosis patients than in controls.

Researchers reported that TCR beta cDNA libraries carried unique molecular identifiers. Input populations of about 0.85 to 11 million T cells gave rise to 500,000 or so cDNA molecules. TCRdb reprocessed the PCR reads with MiXCR, giving one entry per CDR3 protein. Seen here are under 200,000 distinct CDR3 sequences, about 30% observed once, and the top ten hold 3% to 4%. About this clonotype: Its target is unknown. A much more abundant neighbour one base away suggests this may be a read error.

The CDR3 consists of 13 residues. Germline CDR1 is SQVTM and CDR2 is ANQGSEA. The sequencing sample was made of blood. The sequence was obtained from a girl aged 2-17 years with multiple sclerosis. J is TRBJ1-2 and V is TRBV29-1; TRBD1 agrees at 7 bases. The CDR3 reads CSVERGPVYGYIF. The CDR3 region has the DNA TGCAGCGTTGAAAGGGGGCCGGTCTATGGCTACATCTTC. The full variable domain, completed using reference TRBV29-1 and TRBJ1-2, is SAVISQKPSRDICQRGTSLTIQCQVDSQVTMMFWYRQQPGQSLTLIATANQGSEATYESGFVIDKFPISRPNLTFSTLTVSNMSPEDSSIYLCSVERGPVYGYIFGSGTRLTVV.